The 23 T cell receptor beta chains presented below share a single source sample, sequenced in a study of shared clonotypes between healthy human individuals. The naive CD8 fraction comprised CD45RO-negative cells positively selected for CCR7 and excluded terminally differentiated effector memory CD45RA+ cells. Generated by immunoSEQ multiplex PCR, the TCRdb table keeps only in-frame clones and is missing some. The profile shows 1.5 million to 2.5 million clones, less than 95% of them singletons. Sequenced material: naive CD8+ T cells sorted from blood. These receptors originate from a young man in good health.

Points on this clone: Germline and junction disagree at one end, which may indicate a read error. V gene TRBV30 combines with J gene TRBJ2-6; 8 bases agree with TRBD1. This CDR3 comprises 19 residues. The germline V gene encodes CDR1 GTSNPN and CDR2 SVGIG (reference sequence). CDR3 amino acids: CAWRETGVWSLSGASVLTF. In nucleotides, the CDR3 is TGTGCCTGGAGAGAGACAGGGGTTTGGTCTCTCTCTGGGGCCAGCGTCCTGACTTTC.

This clone has a single count. The chain uses TRBV6-1 and TRBJ1-6, with D unresolved. The CDR3 has 17 amino acids. CDR1 is MNHNS and CDR2 is SASEGT in the germline V gene. The ends were cut back, 0 bases at V and 0 bases at J, with 9 bases in the middle. CDR3 in amino acids: CASSEAPVSSYNSPLHF. The CDR3, as DNA: TGTGCCAGCAGTGAAGCGCCCGTGAGCTCCTATAATTCACCCCTCCACTTT.

The V and J genes are TRBV25-1 and TRBJ2-1; D possibly matches TRBD1 or TRBD2 (5 bases each). CDR1 MGHDK and CDR2 SYGVNS come from the germline V gene. Trimming shortened V by 6 bases and J by 3 bases, and 18 bases separated the two germline ends. This CDR3 is 16 amino acids long. The CDR3 DNA is TGTGCCAGCAGAGGGGACCCTCTAGGGATCTACAATGAGCAGTTCTTC. As protein: CASRGDPLGIYNEQFF.

The rearrangement links TRBV4-1 to TRBJ1-2, with TRBD1 identical over 9 bases. Germline V CDR1 and CDR2: MGHRA, YSYEKL. The CDR3 contains 17 residues. The V and J ends lost 0 bases and 4 bases, in that order; junction bases with no gene match: 9. Written as DNA, the CDR3 is TGCGCCAGCAGCCAAGATCTTCGGACAGGGGAGGCCTATGGCTACACCTTC. Encoded protein: CASSQDLRTGEAYGYTF.

Concerning this clone: The sample carries other DNA sequences with the same CDR3. The chain employs TRBV11-2 and TRBJ2-4; D is tentatively TRBD1 or TRBD2 (5 bases each). Trimming took 5 bases from V and 0 from J, leaving 11 bases between them. This CDR3 comprises 15 residues. CDR1 SGHAT and CDR2 FQNNGV come from the germline V gene. CDR3 sequence reads: CASSLGTGAKNIQYF. Written as DNA, the CDR3 is TGTGCCAGCAGCCTCGGGACCGGAGCCAAAAACATTCAGTACTTC.

The chain links TRBV27 to TRBJ2-1, with D maybe TRBD2 (6 bases). CDR1 is MNHEY, CDR2 SMNVEV, per germline (reference sequence). This CDR3 spans 12 amino acids. V shed 6 bases and J shed 7 bases, with 10 bases lying between them. The chain's CDR3 is CASRMGGNEQFF. DNA of the CDR3: TGTGCCAGCAGGATGGGGGGAAATGAGCAGTTCTTC.

The chain recombines TRBV29-1 with TRBJ2-1; 9 nucleotides line up with TRBD2. The CDR3 has 14 amino acids. Looked up from germline, CDR1 is SQVTM and CDR2 is ANQGSEA. V was pared by 5 bases and J by 9 bases, with 11 bases of the junction left unmatched. The CDR3 bases are TGCAGCGTTTCTAGCGGGACCACCCTAGGTGAGCAGTTCTTC. Amino acid sequence: CSVSSGTTLGEQFF.

The chain has TRBV7-6 and TRBJ1-4, with 9 positions matching TRBD1. The CDR3 length is 16 residues. Losses at the gene ends were 0 bases for V and 5 bases for J; bases not matched to a gene: 4. Germline CDR1 is SGHVS and CDR2 is FNYEAQ. As DNA, the CDR3 is TGTGCCAGCAGCTTAGCCGGGACAGGGATAAATGAAAAACTGTTTTTT. It specifies CASSLAGTGINEKLFF.

The V call is TRBV11-2, the J call TRBJ2-7; D is perhaps TRBD2 (5 bases). Trimming left V 3 bases short and J 0 bases short, with 9 bases between. Germline V gives CDR1 SGHAT, CDR2 FQNNGV. CDR3 length: 14 amino acids. CDR3: CASSFIGISYEQYF. CDR3 nucleotides: TGTGCCAGCAGCTTTATCGGGATCTCCTACGAGCAGTACTTC.

In regard to this clone: This same CDR3 is encoded by further DNA sequences in the sample. The chain has TRBV6-1 and TRBJ2-7; D could derive from TRBD1 or TRBD2 (6 bases each). Germline V gene data show CDR1 as MNHNS and CDR2 as SASEGT. Trimming cost V 0 bases and J 4 bases, with 10 bases left between them. The CDR3 is made up of 14 amino acids. This CDR3 is CASSEAGGGYEQYF. The CDR3 nucleotides are TGTGCCAGCAGTGAAGCGGGGGGCGGGTACGAGCAGTACTTC.

This clone has only one observation. CDR3 residues: CASSLLEGGELFF. CDR3 sequence (DNA): TGTGCCAGCAGCTTACTGGAGGGCGGGGAGCTGTTTTTT. The chain uses TRBV7-6 and TRBJ2-2; a weak D match, TRBD2 (6 bases). There are 13 residues in the CDR3. Germline V gives CDR1 SGHVS, CDR2 FNYEAQ. Between the trimmed V and J ends, which lost 2 bases and 7 bases, there was a span of 8 bases.

This rearrangement joins TRBV5-5 to TRBJ1-5; D is uncertain. The CDR3 loop spans 16 amino acids. CDR1 is SGHKS, CDR2 YYEKEE, per germline (reference sequence). The V end lost 0 bases, the J end lost 2 bases, and 12 bases lay between the germline ends. The DNA of the CDR3 is TGTGCCAGCAGCTTGGCAGAAACCCTTGGCAATCAGCCCCAGCATTTT. It is translated as CASSLAETLGNQPQHF.

The chain carries TRBV30 and TRBJ1-4; no definite D call. The CDR3 is 11 residues long. V shed 1 base and J shed 8 bases, with 5 bases lying between them. Germline V gene lookup returns CDR1 GTSNPN and CDR2 SVGIG (reference sequence). The CDR3, as DNA: TGTGCCTGGAGTGCGACCGAAAAACTGTTTTTT. It codes for CAWSATEKLFF.

The CDR3 DNA reads as TGTGCCAGCAGCTTCAATATGGGCAGTCACAATGAGCAGTTCTTC. This sequence encodes CASSFNMGSHNEQFF. The chain has TRBV13 and TRBJ2-1, with no clear D. V lost 3 bases and J 5 bases, leaving 14 bases between the germline ends. In germline, CDR1 is PRHDT, CDR2 FYEKMQ (reference sequence). The length of the CDR3 is 15 residues.

The V gene is TRBV11-2, the J gene TRBJ1-5; 8 bases line up with TRBD1. Per germline, CDR1 SGHAT and CDR2 FQNNGV. Trimming removed 4 bases from V and 2 bases from J; junction bases left unmatched: 4. The CDR3 is 15 amino acids. CDR3 region: CASSSGQGGNQPQHF. In nucleotides, the CDR3 is TGTGCCAGCAGCTCAGGACAGGGAGGCAATCAGCCCCAGCATTTT. The full variable domain, with the rest looked up from reference TRBV11-2 and TRBJ1-5, is EAGVAQSPRYKIIEKRQSVAFWCNPISGHATLYWYQQILGQGPKLLIQFQNNGVVDDSQLPKDRFSAERLKGVDSTLKIQPAKLEDSAVYLCASSSGQGGNQPQHFGDGTRLSIL.

The V call is TRBV2, the J call TRBJ1-3, with no clear D. The length of the CDR3 is 14 residues. Germline V gene data show CDR1 as SNHLY and CDR2 as FYNNEI. V was cut by 8 bases and J by 4 bases, with 15 bases left in between. The CDR3: CASQVVGSGNTIYF. The CDR3 coding sequence is TGTGCCAGCCAGGTAGTGGGCTCCGGAAACACCATATATTTT.

This clone has a single count. The rearrangement links TRBV5-1 to TRBJ1-4; 12 bases agree with TRBD1. The CDR3 length is 18 residues. V lost 1 base and J lost 3; bases outside the gene matches: 7. CDR1 is SGHRS, CDR2 YFSETQ, per germline. The CDR3 nucleotides read TGCGCCAGCAGCTTGACCGGGACAGGGGGCTTAGCTAATGAAAAACTGTTTTTT. As protein: CASSLTGTGGLANEKLFF. The entire variable domain, with the rest obtained from reference TRBV5-1 and TRBJ1-4, is as follows: KAGVTQTPRYLIKTRGQQVTLSCSPISGHRSVSWYQQTPGQGLQFLFEYFSETQRNKGNFPGRFSGRQFSNSRSEMNVSTLELGDSALYLCASSLTGTGGLANEKLFFGSGTQLSVL.

The chain links TRBV28 to TRBJ2-7; D might be TRBD1 (6 bases). This CDR3 has 14 amino acids. V was clipped by 7 bases and J by 3 bases, with 16 bases between them. Germline CDR1 MDHEN, CDR2 SYDVKM. The CDR3: CASTQGLTHYEQYF. CDR3 nucleotides: TGTGCCAGCACCCAGGGGCTTACGCACTACGAGCAGTACTTC.

Note on this clone: Other nucleotide sequences in the sample specify the same CDR3. J is TRBJ1-5 and V is TRBV5-6, with D perhaps TRBD1 (5 bases). The CDR3 sequence is 15 residues long. With 0 bases removed from V and 2 bases from J, the gap between germline ends came to 9 bases. Germline assignment: CDR1 SGHDT and CDR2 YYEEEE. The CDR3 bases are TGTGCCAGCAGCTTGGGGGGACTAGGCAATCAGCCCCAGCATTTT. It is translated as CASSLGGLGNQPQHF.

CDR3 in DNA: TGCAGCGTTTTGGGGACAGCCACCTACGAGCAGTACTTC. This translates into CSVLGTATYEQYF. The V and J genes are TRBV29-1 and TRBJ2-7, with 7 bases identical to TRBD1. This CDR3 is built from 13 residues. The V gene's germline CDR1 is SQVTM and CDR2 ANQGSEA. Germline trimming cut 5 bases from V and 2 bases from J; bases unmatched to any gene: 6.

This chain connects TRBV7-8 to TRBJ1-1; TRBD1 might be the D (5 bases). Trimming shortened V by 0 bases and J by 5 bases, and 16 bases separated the two germline ends. The CDR3 is made up of 16 amino acids. Germline V CDR1 and CDR2: SGHVS, FQNEAQ. Here the CDR3 DNA reads TGTGCCAGCAGCTTAGCCCAAGGGGACGGTCGGACTGAAGCTTTCTTT. Protein: CASSLAQGDGRTEAFF.

The genes are TRBV27 and TRBJ2-7; D is unresolved. The CDR3 has 15 amino acids. CDR1 and CDR2 (germline): MNHEY, SMNVEV (reference sequence). The V and J ends lost 1 base and 0 bases respectively, with 10 bases between them. The DNA for the CDR3 is TGTGCCAGCAGTTTATTTCCAGTCAGCTCCTACGAGCAGTACTTC. As protein: CASSLFPVSSYEQYF.

J is TRBJ2-3 and V is TRBV4-3, with D unclear. The CDR3 consists of 15 residues. V lost 0 bases to trimming and J lost 6 bases, with 13 bases between them. Germline lookup yields CDR1 LGHNA and CDR2 YSLEER. CDR3: CASSQDRGPFDTQYF. The CDR3 region has the DNA TGCGCCAGCAGCCAAGACAGAGGACCTTTCGATACGCAGTATTTT.